The T cell receptor (beta chain) under discussion was sequenced for a study of cytomegalovirus exposure and HLA in healthy donors (dated by TCRdb to the late 2010s). As for the study more broadly: An earlier analysis of roughly 500 of the donors reported more than 250 Gb of sequence data and 100 million to 130 million unique TCR beta sequences from approximately 180 million T cells. An early release covering roughly 640 HLA-typed donors comprised roughly 300 gigabases of sequencing data and tens of millions of unique TCR sequences. Of the roughly 400 genotyped donors, 65% to 90% were placed in the genetic ancestry cluster associated with self-reported Caucasian donors. The study aimed to test whether signatures of past pathogen exposure could be identified by cataloging public T cell receptors. The study used immunosequencing to profile the T cell repertoires of 600 to 850 subjects and linked those repertoires to cytomegalovirus serostatus. A separate validation cohort of approximately 120 different subjects was used in addition to the approximately 610-subject first cohort. To predict cytomegalovirus infection status, the study combined high-throughput TCR immunosequencing, statistical association of individual TCRs with disease status, and machine learning. To study patterns of TCR occurrence, a later analysis re-analyzed previously published TCR beta repertoires from around 670 donors and added high-resolution HLA genotyping. Rather than using new phenotypic data, the later analysis identified candidate immune exposures from TCR beta sequences and from how often those sequences occurred across donors. An earlier analysis of 500 to 650 of the donors applied high-throughput TCR beta sequencing to assess whether each TCR beta V gene segment acted as functional or pseudogenic. Donor age, sex, ethnicity and CMV serostatus were collected together with the repertoire data. In a later genetic analysis, genome-wide SNP genotypes for about three fifths of the roughly 670 donors were used, and that subset was treated as a discovery cohort. Every repertoire in the discovery cohort had been generated on one and the same sequencing platform. Both class I and class II loci were covered by HLA typing, at four-digit resolution. Typing coverage differed by locus: A, B, C, DRB1 and DQB1 were typed in about 620-640 donors, DQA1 in about 560, DPA1 in approximately 600, and DPB1 in just under 480. Roughly 5 DR-DQ haplotypes were handled as single units for association and clustering because linkage in the cohort was strong. On average, over 200,000 unique TCR beta nucleotide sequences were sequenced per donor among 398 genotyped donors of the cohort, with roughly 18% of those sequences being non-productive.

This clone was counted a single time. It lacks a known antigen. Within one base of it there is no much larger clone, and no base qualities were kept. Study-wide conclusions, independent of this receptor: The study listed 164 TCR beta chains as associated with cytomegalovirus. The cohort was sequenced for TCR beta chains only, and without alpha or paired-chain data the features that could be detected were limited. In a later analysis, TCR association rates were found to vary across HLA loci, with the most associated TCRs seen for DRB1 alleles and the fewest for HLA-C alleles. Because HLA typing was unavailable for some donors at each locus, only the typed subset was used in association tests. In a later genetic analysis, fewer N-insertions in productive TCRs were reported among donors in an Asian-associated ancestry cluster than the roughly 640-donor mean. Broadly in line with IMGT annotations, most TCR beta V segments showed up in productive rearrangements about 90% or about 30% of the time in an earlier analysis of 450 to 600 of the donors. In a later analysis, several top co-occurrence clusters were reported to appear linked to parvovirus B19, influenza, CMV and Epstein-Barr virus. Some IMGT-functional V segments, including TRBV6-2 and TRBV6-3, could not be distinguished by the 87-base-pair reads and were therefore excluded. For the cohort, immune exposure information was limited to CMV serostatus. In vitro tests confirmed that a few of the cytomegalovirus-associated TCR beta chains recognize cytomegalovirus antigens. Because counts were too low, roughly 17 rarely observed V segments, including chromosome 9 orphons, were left out of the earlier analysis of 587 of the donors. V-gene and J-gene trimming of TCR beta chains was associated with a missense DCLRE1C variant in a later genetic analysis, and the association was replicated in an independent cohort. In a later analysis, most CMV-associated TCR beta chains were found to appear HLA-restricted, with HLA associations seemingly driven largely by CMV exposure. Linkage disequilibrium might explain the correlated functional status among segregating V segments, but an unknown experimental factor could not be excluded. When HLA alleles, especially DR and DQ, strongly co-occurred, attributing TCR associations to individual alleles was difficult. In a later analysis, HLA-associated TCR beta chains showed more clonal expansion and lower generation probabilities than non-associated chains that were equally common. The classifier was reported to diagnose cytomegalovirus status with high specificity and sensitivity in both the original and validation cohorts. A cluster of highly shared sequence variants was judged likely to represent a technical artifact of the sequencing pipeline. Most TCR sequences were seen in very few donors, while some public TCRs were found in many individuals. The presence/absence analyses assumed that sequencing depth was roughly uniform across donors, and that assumption may not be true. A further reported finding was that TCR beta sequences accurately predicted the HLA-A and HLA-B alleles for most subjects in the first cohort. At a false discovery rate of 0.05, a later analysis linked under 20,000 TCR beta sequences to specific HLA alleles. It was suggested by the authors that the approach could potentially be generalized to other disease states and immunological phenotypes.

In total, approximately 610 healthy bone marrow donors made up the cohort. All cohort members were sampled while nominally healthy, although unrecorded immune exposures were likely present. The donor tested CMV seropositive and was one of the 289 seropositive cohort members. Every donor gave a peripheral blood sample, and the peripheral blood mononuclear cells from that sample were used for TCR beta sequencing. The Qiagen DNeasy Blood Extraction Kit was used to extract genomic DNA from the blood cell samples. The CDR3 holds 13 amino acids from the cysteine to the phenylalanine. Solely the CDR3 DNA is kept, with 39 bases framed from the first base. Trimming removed 1 base from V and 6 bases from J, leaving 9 bases between the germline ends. Taken from the germline V gene (reference sequence), the CDR1 and CDR2 loops are LNHDA and SQIVND. Library construction relied on the immunoSEQ multiplex PCR assay. A mixture of 60 forward primers for TCR Vbeta segments and 13 reverse primers for TCR Jbeta segments was used in the multiplex PCR. The CDR3 region of rearranged TCR beta genes was amplified from genomic DNA by a multiplex PCR assay. Amplified TCR beta libraries were sequenced as 87-base-pair reads on the Illumina HiSeq System. The paper's data handling went like this. In a later analysis, roughly 80 million unique TCR beta chains were counted across the roughly 670 repertoires, and around 10 million of these chains were shared by at least two donors. Raw reads were error-corrected and collapsed into unique sequences by a nearest-neighbor algorithm in which closely related sequences were merged to remove PCR and sequencing errors. To assign V, D and J gene segments, CDR3 sequences were aligned to IMGT reference sequences. Each retained sequence needed at least a six-nucleotide match to both a V gene segment and a J gene segment. A rearrangement was called productive if the CDR3 had no stop codons and remained in frame with V and J, and every other rearrangement was called non-productive. Following IMGT convention, CDR3 was defined as the stretch from the second conserved V-encoded cysteine up to the conserved J-encoded phenylalanine. The earlier analysis of around 640 of the donors excluded sequences that lacked an unambiguous match to a single V gene segment. In an earlier analysis of 450 to 700 of the donors, V segments were called functional above 56.7% productive rearrangements and were called segregating when the between-donor standard deviation exceeded 5%. A statistical classification framework was built to diagnose cytomegalovirus status from the catalog of TCR beta chain sequences. In a later analysis, V and J genes were assigned by comparing TCR nucleotide sequences against IMGT/GENE-DB human TR gene sequences. The TCRdist pipeline was used in a later analysis to assign CDR3 sequences and most-parsimonious VDJ recombination scenarios. In a later analysis, each TCR beta chain was defined by its CDR3 amino acid sequence together with its V-gene family, and reads without a unique V-gene family were excluded. A later analysis removed roughly 590 highly shared, low-generation-probability nucleotide sequences to deal with suspected cross-contamination and a sequencing artifact. In a later analysis, a clonal expansion index was calculated for each public chain from normalized within-repertoire ranks of inferred template counts. Generation probabilities in a later analysis came from a VDJ recombination model fitted to out-of-frame rearrangements, and those results were checked against IGoR. A later analysis scored TCR-TCR, TCR-HLA and TCR-CMV co-occurrence with hypergeometric tests, applying a repertoire-size bias correction to TCR pairs. False discovery rates were estimated in a later analysis by permuting HLA or CMV assignments 20 times. In a later analysis, co-occurring TCRs were grouped with DBSCAN, and TCRdist sequence similarity was added when clustering was performed within HLA-allele-positive subsets. For co-occurrence clustering, repertoires with fewer than 30,000 or more than 120,000 public chains were excluded, along with a handful of repertoires with anomalous nucleotide sharing. The source is immuneACCESS, and TCRdb retained only in-frame sequences with V and J called. Part of the clones is not carried over; for the studies checked, unresolved V genes explain less than half of this, and the remainder is unexplained. V and J calls and clone size are given by that table; D and trimming were obtained from the DNA. Across this sample there are fewer than 200,000 clones, with roughly 74% seen only once. The ten most abundant clones make up around 14% of the sample.

Sequencing was performed on PBMCs. The TCR was taken from a woman in her thirties in good health and CMV-seropositive. The chain is assembled from TRBV19 and TRBJ1-2; confidence is insufficient to name the D gene. For the CDR3, the sequence is CASSIGLFDGYTF. In nucleotide form, the sequence is TGTGCCAGTAGTATAGGACTATTCGATGGCTACACCTTC.